The 5 T cell receptor beta chains below were found in one sample sequenced in a study of blood T cell repertoires in COVID-19. Using immunoSEQ multiplex PCR, the repertoire was profiled, and TCRdb retains in-frame clones only, with some absent. The sample carries around 41,000 clones, about 88% recorded once. Input material: peripheral blood. The receptor set was obtained from a human donor in a cohort sampled during active COVID-19.

The chain is built from TRBV11-3 and TRBJ2-2, with 8 bases lining up with TRBD2. With 2 bases clipped from V and 4 bases from J, the junction kept 9 bases outside the gene matches. Per the germline V gene, CDR1 is SGHNT and CDR2 is YENEEA. This CDR3 is 17 amino acids long. DNA for the CDR3: TGTGCCAGCAGCTTACGGGGGGGCCTCGATAGCACCGGGGAGCTGTTTTTT. It encodes CASSLRGGLDSTGELFF.

J is TRBJ2-7 and V is TRBV5-1; D is perhaps TRBD1 (6 bases). This CDR3 spans 13 amino acids. Looked up from germline, CDR1 is SGHRS and CDR2 is YFSETQ. The V and J ends lost 5 bases and 4 bases respectively, with 13 bases between them. CDR3 DNA sequence: TGCGCCAGCAGGCTGGACAGTATATACGAGCAGTACTTC. It encodes CASRLDSIYEQYF.

CDR3 protein: CASSPPGGRNIQYF. As DNA, the CDR3 is TGTGCCAGCAGCCCCCCGGGGGGGAGGAACATTCAGTACTTC. The V and J genes are TRBV11-2 and TRBJ2-4, with 8 bases lining up with TRBD2. After removal of 5 bases from V and 7 bases from J, the junction contained 7 bases not matched to a gene. Germline V gene lookup returns CDR1 SGHAT and CDR2 FQNNGV. This CDR3 is built from 14 residues.

The genes are TRBV5-1 and TRBJ1-1; no clear D. The CDR3 totals 13 residues. V lost 6 bases, J lost 0 bases, and 9 bases lay in between. Germline V CDR1 and CDR2: SGHRS, YFSETQ. The CDR3 spells CASTDILNTEAFF. In DNA, the CDR3 is TGCGCCAGCACAGACATATTGAACACTGAAGCTTTCTTT.

The chain links TRBV14 to TRBJ2-7; D is unresolved. This CDR3 has 11 amino acids. Germline CDR1 reads SGHDN; CDR2 reads FVKESK. Trimming removed 5 bases from V and 4 bases from J, with 6 bases in between. In DNA, the CDR3 is TGTGCCAGCAGCATCAAATACGAGCAGTACTTC. This encodes CASSIKYEQYF.